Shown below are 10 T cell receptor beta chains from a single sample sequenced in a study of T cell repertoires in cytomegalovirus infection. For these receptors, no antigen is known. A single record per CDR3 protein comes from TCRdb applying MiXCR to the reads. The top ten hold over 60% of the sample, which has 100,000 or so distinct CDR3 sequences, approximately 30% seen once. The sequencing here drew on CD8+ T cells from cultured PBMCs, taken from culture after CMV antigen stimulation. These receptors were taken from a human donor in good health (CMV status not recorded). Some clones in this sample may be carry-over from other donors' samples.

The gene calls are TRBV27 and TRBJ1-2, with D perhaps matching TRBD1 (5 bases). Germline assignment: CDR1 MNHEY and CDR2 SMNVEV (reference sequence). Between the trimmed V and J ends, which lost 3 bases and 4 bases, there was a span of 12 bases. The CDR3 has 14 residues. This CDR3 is CASSLTETGYGYTF. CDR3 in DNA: TGTGCCAGCAGTTTGACAGAAACTGGCTATGGCTACACCTTC.

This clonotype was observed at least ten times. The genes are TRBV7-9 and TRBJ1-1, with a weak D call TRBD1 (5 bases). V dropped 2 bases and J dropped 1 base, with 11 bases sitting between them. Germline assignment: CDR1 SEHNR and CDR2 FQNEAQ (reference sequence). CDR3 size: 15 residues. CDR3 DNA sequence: TGTGCCAGCAGCTTAAGGGATGGGGGGAACACTGAAGCTTTCTTT. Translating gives CASSLRDGGNTEAFF.

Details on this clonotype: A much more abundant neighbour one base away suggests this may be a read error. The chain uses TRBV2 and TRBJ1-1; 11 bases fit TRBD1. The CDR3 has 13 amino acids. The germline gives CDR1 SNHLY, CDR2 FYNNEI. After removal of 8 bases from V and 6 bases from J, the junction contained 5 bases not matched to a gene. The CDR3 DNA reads TGTGCCAGCGGACAGGGGGCGATCGCTGAAGCTTTCTTT. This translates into CASGQGAIAEAFF. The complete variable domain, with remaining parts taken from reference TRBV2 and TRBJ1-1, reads EPEVTQTPSHQVTQMGQEVILRCVPISNHLYFYWYRQILGQKVEFLVSFYNNEISEKSEIFDDQFSVERPDGSNFTLKIRSTKLEDSAMYFCASGQGAIAEAFFGQGTRLTVV.

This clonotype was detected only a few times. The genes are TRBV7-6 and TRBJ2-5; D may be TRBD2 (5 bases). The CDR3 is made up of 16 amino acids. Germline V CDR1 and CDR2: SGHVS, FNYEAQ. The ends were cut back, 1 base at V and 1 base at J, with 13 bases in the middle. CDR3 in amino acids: CASSLGSGDVQETQYF. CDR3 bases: TGTGCCAGCAGCTTAGGGTCCGGGGATGTCCAAGAGACCCAGTACTTC.

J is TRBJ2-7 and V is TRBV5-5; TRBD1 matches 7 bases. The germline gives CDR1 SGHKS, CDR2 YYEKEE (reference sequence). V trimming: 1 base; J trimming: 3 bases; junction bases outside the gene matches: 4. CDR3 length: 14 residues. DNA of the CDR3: TGTGCCAGCAGCTTGTGGGGACAGAACTACGAGCAGTACTTC. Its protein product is CASSLWGQNYEQYF.

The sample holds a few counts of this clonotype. In DNA, the CDR3 is TGTGCCAGCAGCTACGGACAGGGGGCCTACGAGCAGTACTTC. Residues: CASSYGQGAYEQYF. The V gene is TRBV5-6, the J gene TRBJ2-7; the match to TRBD1 covers 10 bases. This CDR3 is built from 14 residues. V dropped 3 bases and J dropped 2; count of bases not matched to a gene: 2. Germline values: CDR1 SGHDT, CDR2 YYEEEE. The full variable domain, rest sourced from reference TRBV5-6 and TRBJ2-7, is DAGVTQSPTHLIKTRGQQVTLRCSPKSGHDTVSWYQQALGQGPQFIFQYYEEEERQRGNFPDRFSGHQFPNYSSELNVNALLLGDSALYLCASSYGQGAYEQYFGPGTRLTVT.

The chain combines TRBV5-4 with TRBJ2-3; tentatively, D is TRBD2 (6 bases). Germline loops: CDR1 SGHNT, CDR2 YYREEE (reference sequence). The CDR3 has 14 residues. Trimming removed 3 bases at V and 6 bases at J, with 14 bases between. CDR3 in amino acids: CASSWPEAGDTQYF. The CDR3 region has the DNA TGTGCCAGCAGCTGGCCCGAGGCGGGGGATACGCAGTATTTT.

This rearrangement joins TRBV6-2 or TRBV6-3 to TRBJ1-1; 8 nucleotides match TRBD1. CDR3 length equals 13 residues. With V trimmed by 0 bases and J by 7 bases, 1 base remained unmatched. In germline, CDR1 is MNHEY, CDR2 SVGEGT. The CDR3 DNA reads TGTGCCAGCAGTTACTCCGGGACAGGTGAAGCTTTCTTT. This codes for CASSYSGTGEAFF.

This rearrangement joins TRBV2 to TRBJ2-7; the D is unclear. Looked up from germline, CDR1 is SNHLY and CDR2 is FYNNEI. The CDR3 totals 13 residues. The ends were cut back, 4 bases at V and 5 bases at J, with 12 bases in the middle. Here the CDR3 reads CASSVFLGNEQYF. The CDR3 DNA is TGTGCCAGCAGTGTGTTTCTGGGAAACGAGCAGTACTTC.

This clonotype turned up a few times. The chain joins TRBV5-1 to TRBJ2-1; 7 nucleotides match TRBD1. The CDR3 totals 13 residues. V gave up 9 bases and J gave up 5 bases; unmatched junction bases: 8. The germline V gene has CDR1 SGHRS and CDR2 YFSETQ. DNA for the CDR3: TGCGCCACCAGACAGGGTGGGGACAATGAGCAGTTCTTC. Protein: CATRQGGDNEQFF. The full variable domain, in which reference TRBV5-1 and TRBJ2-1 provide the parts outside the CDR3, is KAGVTQTPRYLIKTRGQQVTLSCSPISGHRSVSWYQQTPGQGLQFLFEYFSETQRNKGNFPGRFSGRQFSNSRSEMNVSTLELGDSALYLCATRQGGDNEQFFGPGTRLTVL.